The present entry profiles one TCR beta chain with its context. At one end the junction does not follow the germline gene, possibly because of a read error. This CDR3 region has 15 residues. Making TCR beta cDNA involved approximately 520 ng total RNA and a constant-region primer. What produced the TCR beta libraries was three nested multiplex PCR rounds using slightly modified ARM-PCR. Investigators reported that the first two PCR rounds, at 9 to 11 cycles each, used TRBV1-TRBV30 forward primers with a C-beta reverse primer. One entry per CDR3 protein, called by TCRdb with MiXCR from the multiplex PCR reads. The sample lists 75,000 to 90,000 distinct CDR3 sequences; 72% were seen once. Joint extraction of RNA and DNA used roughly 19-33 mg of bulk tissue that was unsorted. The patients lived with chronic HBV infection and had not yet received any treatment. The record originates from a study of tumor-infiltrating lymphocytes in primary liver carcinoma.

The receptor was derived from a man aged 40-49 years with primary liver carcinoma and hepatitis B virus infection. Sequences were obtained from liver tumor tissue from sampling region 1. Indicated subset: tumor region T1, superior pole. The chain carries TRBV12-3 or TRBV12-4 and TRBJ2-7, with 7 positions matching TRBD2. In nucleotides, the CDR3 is TGTGTCAGCAGTTTAAGCGGGATTGTCCCCCAAGAGCAGTACTTC. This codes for CVSSLSGIVPQEQYF.